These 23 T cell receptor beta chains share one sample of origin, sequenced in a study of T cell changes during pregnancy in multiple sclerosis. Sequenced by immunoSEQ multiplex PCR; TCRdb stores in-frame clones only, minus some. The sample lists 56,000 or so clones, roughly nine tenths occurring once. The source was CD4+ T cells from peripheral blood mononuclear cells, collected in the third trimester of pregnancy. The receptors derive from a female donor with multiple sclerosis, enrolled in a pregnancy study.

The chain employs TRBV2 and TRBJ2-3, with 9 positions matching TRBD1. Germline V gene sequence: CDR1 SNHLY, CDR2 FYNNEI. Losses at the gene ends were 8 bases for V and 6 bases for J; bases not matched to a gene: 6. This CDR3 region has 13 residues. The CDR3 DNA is TGTGCCAGCTGGGACAGGGCTGTGGATACGCAGTATTTT. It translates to CASWDRAVDTQYF.

This CDR3 reads CASMGGGQSYEQYF. In DNA form, the CDR3 reads TGTGCCAGTATGGGGGGAGGGCAATCTTACGAGCAGTACTTC. This sequence joins TRBV19 and TRBJ2-7, with TRBD2 identical over 7 bases. The CDR3 contains 14 residues. Germline assignment: CDR1 LNHDA and CDR2 SQIVND (reference sequence). The junction had 10 bases not matched to a gene; V was cut back by 7 bases and J by 4 bases.

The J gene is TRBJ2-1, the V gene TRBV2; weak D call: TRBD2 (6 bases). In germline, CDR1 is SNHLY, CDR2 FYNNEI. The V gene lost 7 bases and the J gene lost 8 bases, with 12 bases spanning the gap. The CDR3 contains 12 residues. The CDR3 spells CASTSSVYEQFF. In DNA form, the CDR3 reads TGTGCCAGCACTTCTAGCGTATATGAGCAGTTCTTC.

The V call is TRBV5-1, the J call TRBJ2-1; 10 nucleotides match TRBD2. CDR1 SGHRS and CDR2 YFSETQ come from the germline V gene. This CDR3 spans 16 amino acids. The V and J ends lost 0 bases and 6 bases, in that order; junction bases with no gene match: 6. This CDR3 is CASSLVGASGSNEQFF. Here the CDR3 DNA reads TGCGCCAGCAGCTTGGTTGGGGCTAGCGGGAGCAATGAGCAGTTCTTC.

The CDR3 nucleotides read TGTGCCAGCAATGGGTGGCTAGAGACCTACGAGCAGTACTTC. This gives the protein CASNGWLETYEQYF. The chain has TRBV6-1 and TRBJ2-7; unclear D gene. The V gene lost 7 bases and the J gene lost 2 bases, with 15 bases spanning the gap. Germline V CDR1 and CDR2: MNHNS, SASEGT. This CDR3 is built from 14 residues.

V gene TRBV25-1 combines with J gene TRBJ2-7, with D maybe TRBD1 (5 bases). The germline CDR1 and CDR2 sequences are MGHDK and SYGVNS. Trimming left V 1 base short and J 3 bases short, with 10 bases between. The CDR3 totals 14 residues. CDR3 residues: CASSEFGHLYEQYF. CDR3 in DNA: TGTGCCAGCAGTGAATTTGGACACCTCTACGAGCAGTACTTC.

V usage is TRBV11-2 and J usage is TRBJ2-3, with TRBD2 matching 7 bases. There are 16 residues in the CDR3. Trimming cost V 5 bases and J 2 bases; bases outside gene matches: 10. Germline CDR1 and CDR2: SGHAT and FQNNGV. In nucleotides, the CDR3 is TGTGCCAGCAGCCCACTGAGCGGGATGAACACAGATACGCAGTATTTT. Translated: CASSPLSGMNTDTQYF.

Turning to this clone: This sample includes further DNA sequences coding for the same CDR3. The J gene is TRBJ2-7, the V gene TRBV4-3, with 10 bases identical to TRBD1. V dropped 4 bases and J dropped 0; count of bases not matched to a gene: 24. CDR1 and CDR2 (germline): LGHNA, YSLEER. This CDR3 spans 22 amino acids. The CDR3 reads CASSRLTIGTGASKASSYEQYF. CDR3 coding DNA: TGCGCCAGCAGCCGACTAACTATCGGGACAGGGGCTTCAAAAGCCAGCTCCTACGAGCAGTACTTC.

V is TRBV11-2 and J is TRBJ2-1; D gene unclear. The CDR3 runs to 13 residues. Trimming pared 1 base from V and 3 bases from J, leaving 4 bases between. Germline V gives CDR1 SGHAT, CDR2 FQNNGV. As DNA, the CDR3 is TGTGCCAGCAGCTTAGCCAGCTACAATGAGCAGTTCTTC. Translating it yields CASSLASYNEQFF.

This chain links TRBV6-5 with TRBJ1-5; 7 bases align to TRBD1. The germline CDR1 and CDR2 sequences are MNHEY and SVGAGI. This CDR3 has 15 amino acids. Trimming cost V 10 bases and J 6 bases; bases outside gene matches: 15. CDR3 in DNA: TGTGCCACCGCCCCATATAAGACAGGGTCTCAGCCCCAGCATTTT. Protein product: CATAPYKTGSQPQHF.

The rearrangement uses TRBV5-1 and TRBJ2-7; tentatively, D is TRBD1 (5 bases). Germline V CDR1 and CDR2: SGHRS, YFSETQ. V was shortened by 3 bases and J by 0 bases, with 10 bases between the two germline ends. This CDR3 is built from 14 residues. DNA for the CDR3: TGCGCCAGCAGCTCCAGGGCCTTCTCCTACGAGCAGTACTTC. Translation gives CASSSRAFSYEQYF.

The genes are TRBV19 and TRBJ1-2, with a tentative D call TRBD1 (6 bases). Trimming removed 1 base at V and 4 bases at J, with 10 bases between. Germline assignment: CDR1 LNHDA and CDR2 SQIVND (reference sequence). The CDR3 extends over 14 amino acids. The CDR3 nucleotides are TGTGCCAGTAGTATAGCGGCGGACAGCTATGGCTACACCTTC. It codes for CASSIAADSYGYTF.

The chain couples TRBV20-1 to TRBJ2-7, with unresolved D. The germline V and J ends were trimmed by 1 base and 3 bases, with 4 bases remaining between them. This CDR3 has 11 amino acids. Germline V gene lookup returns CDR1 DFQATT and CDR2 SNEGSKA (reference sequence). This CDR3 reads CSARVNYEQYF. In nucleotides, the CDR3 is TGCAGTGCTAGAGTTAACTACGAGCAGTACTTC.

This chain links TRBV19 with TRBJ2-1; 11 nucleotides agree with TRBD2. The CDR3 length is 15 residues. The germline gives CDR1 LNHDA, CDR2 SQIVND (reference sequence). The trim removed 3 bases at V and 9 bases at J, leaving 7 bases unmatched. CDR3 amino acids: CASSILAGGQGEQFF. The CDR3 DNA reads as TGTGCCAGTAGTATTTTAGCGGGAGGGCAGGGTGAGCAGTTCTTC.

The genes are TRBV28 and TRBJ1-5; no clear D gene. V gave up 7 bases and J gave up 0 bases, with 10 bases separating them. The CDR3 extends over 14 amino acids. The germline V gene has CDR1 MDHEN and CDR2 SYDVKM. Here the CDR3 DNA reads TGTGCCAGCACCATGGGAGGTAGCAATCAGCCCCAGCATTTT. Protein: CASTMGGSNQPQHF.

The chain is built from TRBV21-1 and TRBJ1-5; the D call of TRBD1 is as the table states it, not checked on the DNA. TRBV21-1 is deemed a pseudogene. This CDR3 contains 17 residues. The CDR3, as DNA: TGTGCCAGCAGCAAAGTTGAAGGGACAGGGTGGTATCAGCCCCAGCATTTT. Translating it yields CASSKVEGTGWYQPQHF.

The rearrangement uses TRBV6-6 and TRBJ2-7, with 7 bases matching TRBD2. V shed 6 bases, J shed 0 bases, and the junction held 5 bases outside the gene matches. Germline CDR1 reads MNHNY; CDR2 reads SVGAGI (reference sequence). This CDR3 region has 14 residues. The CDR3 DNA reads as TGTGCCAGCAGAGCGGGGATACACTCCTACGAGCAGTACTTC. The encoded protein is CASRAGIHSYEQYF.

CDR3 nucleotide sequence: TGTGCCAGCAGCTTCGGCGGGAGTGGAACCGGGGAGCTGTTTTTT. Translating gives CASSFGGSGTGELFF. J is TRBJ2-2 and V is TRBV5-6; 7 nucleotides align to TRBD2. CDR1 SGHDT and CDR2 YYEEEE come from the germline V gene. The CDR3 consists of 15 residues. V shed 2 bases, J shed 5 bases, and the junction held 6 bases outside the gene matches.

CDR3 residues: CASSSRGGAQETQYF. CDR3 sequence (DNA): TGTGCCAGCTCCTCACGTGGGGGGGCACAAGAGACCCAGTACTTC. The genes are TRBV18 and TRBJ2-5; TRBD2 is a possible D gene (7 bases). V was pared by 6 bases and J by 2 bases, with 16 bases between. Germline loops: CDR1 KGHSH, CDR2 LQKENI. This CDR3 spans 15 amino acids.

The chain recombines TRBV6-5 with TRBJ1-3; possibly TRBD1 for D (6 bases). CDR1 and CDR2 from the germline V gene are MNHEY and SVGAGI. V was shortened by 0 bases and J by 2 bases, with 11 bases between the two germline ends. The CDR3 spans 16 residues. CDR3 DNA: TGTGCCAGCAGTTACTCCCCCAGGGGAACTGGAAACACCATATATTTT. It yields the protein CASSYSPRGTGNTIYF.

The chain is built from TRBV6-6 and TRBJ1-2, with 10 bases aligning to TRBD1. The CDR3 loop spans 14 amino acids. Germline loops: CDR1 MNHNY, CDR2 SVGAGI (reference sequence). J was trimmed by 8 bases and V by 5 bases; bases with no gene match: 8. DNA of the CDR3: TGTGCCAGCAGTCGTACCCGGGACAGGGGAGGCTACACCTTC. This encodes CASSRTRDRGGYTF.

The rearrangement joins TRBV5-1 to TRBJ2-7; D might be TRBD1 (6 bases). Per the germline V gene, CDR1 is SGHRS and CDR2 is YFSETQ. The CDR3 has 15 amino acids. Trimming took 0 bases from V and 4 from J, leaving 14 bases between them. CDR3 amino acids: CASSLAAGEMYEQYF. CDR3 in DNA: TGCGCCAGCAGCTTGGCGGCAGGGGAAATGTACGAGCAGTACTTC.

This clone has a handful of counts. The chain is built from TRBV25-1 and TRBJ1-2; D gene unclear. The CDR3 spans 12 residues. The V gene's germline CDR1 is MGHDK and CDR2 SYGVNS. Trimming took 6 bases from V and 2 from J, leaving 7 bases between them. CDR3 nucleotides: TGTGCCAGCAGAACACCCAACTATGGCTACACCTTC. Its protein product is CASRTPNYGYTF.